This is a list of T cell receptor beta chains from one sample in a study of T cells after yellow fever vaccination. One entry per CDR3 protein results from TCRdb running MiXCR on the 5' RACE reads. This sample has 610,000 or so distinct CDR3 sequences, with more than 9% found just once. This sample comprised PBMCs, obtained on the day of the yellow fever booster vaccination. The origin of the receptors is a man younger than 40 who received the YFV17D yellow fever vaccine. Both conserved end residues are part of each CDR3. A D gene is named only where the DNA matches it firmly. Clone size is stated in some rows and not others, as once, few, many or a class when expanded.

>TRBV7-3|NA|few|19|TRBJ2-1
CASSPVPLVFGDHYNEQFF
TGTGCCAGCAGCCCAGTACCCCTGGTGTTCGGGGACCACTACAATGAGCAGTTCTTC
>TRBV20-1|NA|NA|12|TRBJ2-2
CSAPDGPGEQFF
TGCAGTGCCCCCGACGGGCCCGGGGAGCAGTTTTTT
>TRBV15|NA|few|15|TRBJ2-3
CATSAGSTSTDTQYF
TGTGCCACCAGCGCCGGGAGTACCTCCACAGATACGCAGTATTTT
>TRBV7-2|NA|NA|15|TRBJ2-3
CASSSVGVLPDTQYF
TGTGCCAGCAGCTCGGTCGGGGTCCTCCCAGATACGCAGTATTTT
>TRBV12-3/TRBV12-4|NA|NA|12|TRBJ2-7
CASSTTGREQYF
TGTGCCAGCAGTACGACAGGGAGGGAGCAGTACTTC
>TRBV21-1|NA|few|13|TRBJ2-1
CASTVRGSNEQFF
TGTGCCAGCACAGTGAGGGGCTCAAATGAGCAGTTCTTC
>TRBV20-1|NA|NA|12|TRBJ2-5
CSASQKKETQYF
TGCAGTGCTAGTCAGAAGAAAGAGACCCAGTACTTC
>TRBV12-3/TRBV12-4|NA|NA|11|TRBJ1-3
CASSLRGTIYF
TGTGCCAGCAGCTTACGGGGCACCATATATTTT
>TRBV12-3/TRBV12-4|NA|few|14|TRBJ2-2
CASRSSGNTGELFF
TGTGCCAGCAGGAGTAGCGGGAACACCGGGGAGCTGTTTTTT
>TRBV7-3|NA|many|14|TRBJ1-5
CASSRGGKRQPQHF
TGTGCCAGCAGCCGTGGGGGGAAGCGTCAGCCCCAGCATTTT